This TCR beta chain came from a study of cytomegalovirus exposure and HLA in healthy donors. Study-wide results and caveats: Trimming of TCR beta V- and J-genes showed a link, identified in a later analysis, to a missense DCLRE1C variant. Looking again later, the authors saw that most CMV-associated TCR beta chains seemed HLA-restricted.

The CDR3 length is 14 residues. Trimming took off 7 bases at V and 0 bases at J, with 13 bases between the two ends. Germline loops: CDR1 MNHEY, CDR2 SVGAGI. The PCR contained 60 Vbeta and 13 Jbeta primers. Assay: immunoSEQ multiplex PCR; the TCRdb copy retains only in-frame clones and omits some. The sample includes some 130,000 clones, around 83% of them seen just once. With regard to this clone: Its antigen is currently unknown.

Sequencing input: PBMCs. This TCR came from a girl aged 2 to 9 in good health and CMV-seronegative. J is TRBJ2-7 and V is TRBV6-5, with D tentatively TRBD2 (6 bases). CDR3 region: CASTAPGSSYEQYF. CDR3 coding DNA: TGTGCCAGCACCGCGCCCGGGAGCTCCTACGAGCAGTACTTC.